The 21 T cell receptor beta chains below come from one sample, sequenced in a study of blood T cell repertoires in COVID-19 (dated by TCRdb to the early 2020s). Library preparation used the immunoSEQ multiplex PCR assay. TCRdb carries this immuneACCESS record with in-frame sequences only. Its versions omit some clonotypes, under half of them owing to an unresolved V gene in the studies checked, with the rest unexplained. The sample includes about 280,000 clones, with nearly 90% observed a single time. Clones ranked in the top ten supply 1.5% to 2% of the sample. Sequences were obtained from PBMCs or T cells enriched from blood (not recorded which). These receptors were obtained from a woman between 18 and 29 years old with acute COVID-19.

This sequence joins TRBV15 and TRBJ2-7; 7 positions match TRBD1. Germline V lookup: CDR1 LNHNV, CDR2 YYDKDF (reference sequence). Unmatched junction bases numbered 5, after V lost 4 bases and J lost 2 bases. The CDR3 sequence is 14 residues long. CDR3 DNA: TGTGCCACCAGCACTAACAGGGGTCCCTACGAGCAGTACTTC. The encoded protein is CATSTNRGPYEQYF. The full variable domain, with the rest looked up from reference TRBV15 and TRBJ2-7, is DAMVIQNPRYQVTQFGKPVTLSCSQTLNHNVMYWYQQKSSQAPKLLFHYYDKDFNNEADTPDNFQSRRPNTSFCFLDIRSPGLGDTAMYLCATSTNRGPYEQYFGPGTRLTVT.

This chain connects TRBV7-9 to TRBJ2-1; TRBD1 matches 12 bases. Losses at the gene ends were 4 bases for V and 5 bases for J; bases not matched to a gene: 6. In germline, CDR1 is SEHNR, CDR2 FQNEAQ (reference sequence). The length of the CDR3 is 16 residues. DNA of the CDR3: TGTGCCAGCAGCTCTGTGGGACAGGGGGCGGACAATGAGCAGTTCTTC. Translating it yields CASSSVGQGADNEQFF. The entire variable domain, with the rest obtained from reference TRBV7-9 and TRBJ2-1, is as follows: DTGVSQNPRHKITKRGQNVTFRCDPISEHNRLYWYRQTLGQGPEFLTYFQNEAQLEKSRLLSDRFSAERPKGSFSTLEIQRTEQGDSAMYLCASSSVGQGADNEQFFGPGTRLTVL.

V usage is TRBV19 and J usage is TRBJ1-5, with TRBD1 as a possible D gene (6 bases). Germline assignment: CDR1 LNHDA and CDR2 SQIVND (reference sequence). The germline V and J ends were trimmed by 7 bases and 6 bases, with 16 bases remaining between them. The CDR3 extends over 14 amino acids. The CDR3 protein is CASKIRGGGQPQHF. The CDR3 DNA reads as TGTGCCAGTAAGATCAGGGGTGGAGGTCAGCCCCAGCATTTT.

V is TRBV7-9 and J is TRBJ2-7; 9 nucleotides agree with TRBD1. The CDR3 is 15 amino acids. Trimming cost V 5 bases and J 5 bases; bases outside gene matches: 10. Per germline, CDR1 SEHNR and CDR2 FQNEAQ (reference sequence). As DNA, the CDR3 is TGTGCCAGCAGCAAAGGGACAGGGATTAGAAACGAGCAGTACTTC. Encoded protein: CASSKGTGIRNEQYF. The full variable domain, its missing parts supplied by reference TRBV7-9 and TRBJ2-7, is DTGVSQNPRHKITKRGQNVTFRCDPISEHNRLYWYRQTLGQGPEFLTYFQNEAQLEKSRLLSDRFSAERPKGSFSTLEIQRTEQGDSAMYLCASSKGTGIRNEQYFGPGTRLTVT.

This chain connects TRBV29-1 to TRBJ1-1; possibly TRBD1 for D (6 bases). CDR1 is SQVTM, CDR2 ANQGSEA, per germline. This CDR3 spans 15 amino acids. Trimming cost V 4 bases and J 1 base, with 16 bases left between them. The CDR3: CSVGGRGMENTEAFF. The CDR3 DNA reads TGCAGCGTTGGGGGCAGGGGAATGGAGAACACTGAAGCTTTCTTT.

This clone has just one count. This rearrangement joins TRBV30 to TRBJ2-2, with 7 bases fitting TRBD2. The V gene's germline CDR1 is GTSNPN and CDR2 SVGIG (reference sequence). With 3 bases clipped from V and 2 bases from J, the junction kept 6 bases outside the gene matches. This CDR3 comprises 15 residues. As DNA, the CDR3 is TGTGCCTGGAGCCCGGGACTACAAAACACCGGGGAGCTGTTTTTT. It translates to CAWSPGLQNTGELFF.

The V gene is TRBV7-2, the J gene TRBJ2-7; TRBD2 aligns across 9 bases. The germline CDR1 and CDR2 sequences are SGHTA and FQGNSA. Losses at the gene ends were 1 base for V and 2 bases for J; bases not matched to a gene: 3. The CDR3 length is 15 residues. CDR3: CASSLGLAGTYEQYF. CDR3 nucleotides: TGTGCCAGCAGCTTAGGCCTAGCGGGGACCTACGAGCAGTACTTC.

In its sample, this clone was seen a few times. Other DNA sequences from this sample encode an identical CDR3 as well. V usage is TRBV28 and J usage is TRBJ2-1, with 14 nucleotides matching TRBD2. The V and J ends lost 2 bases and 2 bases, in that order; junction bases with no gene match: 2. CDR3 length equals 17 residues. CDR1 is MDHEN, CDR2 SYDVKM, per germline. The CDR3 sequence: CASSLGTSGSPYNEQFF. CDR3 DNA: TGTGCCAGCAGTTTAGGGACTAGCGGGAGTCCCTACAATGAGCAGTTCTTC.

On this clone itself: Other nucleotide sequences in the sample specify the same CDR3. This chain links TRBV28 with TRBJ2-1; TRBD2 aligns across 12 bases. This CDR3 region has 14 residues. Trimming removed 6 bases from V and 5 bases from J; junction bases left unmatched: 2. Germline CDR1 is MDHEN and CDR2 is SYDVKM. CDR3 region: CASSLAGGDNEQFF. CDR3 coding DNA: TGTGCCAGCAGCCTAGCGGGGGGGGACAATGAGCAGTTCTTC.

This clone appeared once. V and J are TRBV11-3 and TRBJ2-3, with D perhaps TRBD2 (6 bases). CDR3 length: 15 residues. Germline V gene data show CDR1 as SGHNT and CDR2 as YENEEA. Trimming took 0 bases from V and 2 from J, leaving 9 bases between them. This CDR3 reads CASSLDGTSTDTQYF. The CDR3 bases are TGTGCCAGCAGCTTAGATGGGACTTCCACAGATACGCAGTATTTT.

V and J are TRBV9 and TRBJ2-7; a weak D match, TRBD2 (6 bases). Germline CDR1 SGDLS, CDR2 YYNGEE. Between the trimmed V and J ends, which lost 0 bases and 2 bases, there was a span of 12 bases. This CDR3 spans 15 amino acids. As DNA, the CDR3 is TGTGCCAGCAGCGTAGGAGGTAGCGGAACCTACGAGCAGTACTTC. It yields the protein CASSVGGSGTYEQYF. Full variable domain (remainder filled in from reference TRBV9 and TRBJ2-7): DSGVTQTPKHLITATGQRVTLRCSPRSGDLSVYWYQQSLDQGLQFLIQYYNGEERAKGNILERFSAQQFPDLHSELNLSSLELGDSALYFCASSVGGSGTYEQYFGPGTRLTVT.

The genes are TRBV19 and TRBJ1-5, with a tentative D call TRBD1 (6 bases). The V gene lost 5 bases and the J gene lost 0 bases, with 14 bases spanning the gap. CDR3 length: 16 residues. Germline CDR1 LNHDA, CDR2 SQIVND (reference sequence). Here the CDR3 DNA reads TGTGCCAGTAGTGGGGGGGGGCTATATAGCAATCAGCCCCAGCATTTT. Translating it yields CASSGGGLYSNQPQHF.

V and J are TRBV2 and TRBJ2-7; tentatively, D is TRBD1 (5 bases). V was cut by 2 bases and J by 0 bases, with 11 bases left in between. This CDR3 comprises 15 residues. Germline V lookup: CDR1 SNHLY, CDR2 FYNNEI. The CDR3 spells CASSEKGLASYEQYF. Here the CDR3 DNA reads TGTGCCAGCAGTGAAAAGGGGCTGGCCTCCTACGAGCAGTACTTC.

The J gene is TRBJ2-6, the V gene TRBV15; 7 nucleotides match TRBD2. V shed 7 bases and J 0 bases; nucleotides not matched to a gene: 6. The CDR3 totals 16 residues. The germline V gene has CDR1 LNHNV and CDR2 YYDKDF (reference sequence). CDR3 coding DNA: TGTGCCACCACCTTGGGAGGGAACTCTGGGGCCAACGTCCTGACTTTC. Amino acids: CATTLGGNSGANVLTF.

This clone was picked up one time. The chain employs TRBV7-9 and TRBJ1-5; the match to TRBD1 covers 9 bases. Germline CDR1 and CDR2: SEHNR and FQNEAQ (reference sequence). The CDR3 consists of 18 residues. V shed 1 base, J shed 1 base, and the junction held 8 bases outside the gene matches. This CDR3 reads CASSLVQGQGWSNQPQHF. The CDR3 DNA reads TGTGCCAGCAGCTTAGTACAGGGACAGGGTTGGAGCAATCAGCCCCAGCATTTT.

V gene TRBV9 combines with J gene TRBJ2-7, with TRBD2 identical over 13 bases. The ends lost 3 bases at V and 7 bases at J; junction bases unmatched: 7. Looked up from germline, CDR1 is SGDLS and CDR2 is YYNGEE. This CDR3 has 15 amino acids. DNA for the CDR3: TGTGCCAGCAGCGGCGGACTAGCGGGAGAGTTGGAGCAGTACTTC. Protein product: CASSGGLAGELEQYF.

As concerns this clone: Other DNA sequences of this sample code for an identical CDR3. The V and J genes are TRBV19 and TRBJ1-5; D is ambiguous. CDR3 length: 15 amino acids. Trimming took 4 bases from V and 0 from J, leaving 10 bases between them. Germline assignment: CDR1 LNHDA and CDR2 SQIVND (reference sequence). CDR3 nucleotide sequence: TGTGCCAGTAGTAGAGTCGAGTATAGCAATCAGCCCCAGCATTTT. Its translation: CASSRVEYSNQPQHF.

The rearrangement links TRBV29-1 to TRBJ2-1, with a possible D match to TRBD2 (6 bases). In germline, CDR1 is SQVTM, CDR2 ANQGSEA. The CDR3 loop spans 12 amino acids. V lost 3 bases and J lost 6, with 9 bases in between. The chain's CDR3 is CSVDGGINEQFF. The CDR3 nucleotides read TGCAGCGTTGATGGAGGGATCAATGAGCAGTTCTTC.

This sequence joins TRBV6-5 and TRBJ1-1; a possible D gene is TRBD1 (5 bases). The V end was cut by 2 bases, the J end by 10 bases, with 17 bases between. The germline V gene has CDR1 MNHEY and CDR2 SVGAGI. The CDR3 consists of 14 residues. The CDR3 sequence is CASSYQAAGPGAFF. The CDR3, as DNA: TGTGCCAGCAGTTACCAAGCCGCGGGGCCGGGAGCTTTCTTT.

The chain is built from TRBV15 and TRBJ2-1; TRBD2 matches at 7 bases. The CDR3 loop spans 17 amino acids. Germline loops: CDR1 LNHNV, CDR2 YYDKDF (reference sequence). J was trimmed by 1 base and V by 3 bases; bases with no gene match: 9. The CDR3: CATSSPLTSVSYNEQFF. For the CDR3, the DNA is TGTGCCACCAGCAGCCCCCTAACTAGCGTATCCTACAATGAGCAGTTCTTC.

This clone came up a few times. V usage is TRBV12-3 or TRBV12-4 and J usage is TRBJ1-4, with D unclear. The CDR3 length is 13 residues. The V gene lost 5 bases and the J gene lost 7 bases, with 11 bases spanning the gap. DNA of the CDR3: TGTGCCAGCAGTCTTCTTTTTAGTGAAAAACTGTTTTTT. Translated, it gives CASSLLFSEKLFF.